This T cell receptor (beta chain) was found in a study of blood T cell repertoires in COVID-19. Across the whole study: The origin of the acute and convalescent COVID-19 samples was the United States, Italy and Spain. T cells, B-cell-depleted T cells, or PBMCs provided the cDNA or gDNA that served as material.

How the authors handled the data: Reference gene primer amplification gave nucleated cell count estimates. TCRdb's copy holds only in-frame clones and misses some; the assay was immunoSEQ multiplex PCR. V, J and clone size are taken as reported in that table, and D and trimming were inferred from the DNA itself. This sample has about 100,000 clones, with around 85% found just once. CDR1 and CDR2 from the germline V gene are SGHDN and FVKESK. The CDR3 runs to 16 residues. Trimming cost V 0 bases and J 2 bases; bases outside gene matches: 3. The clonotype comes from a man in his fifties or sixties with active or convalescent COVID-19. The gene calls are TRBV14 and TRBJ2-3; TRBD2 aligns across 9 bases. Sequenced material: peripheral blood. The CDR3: CASSQDSGSITDTQYF. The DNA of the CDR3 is TGTGCCAGCAGCCAAGATAGCGGGAGCATCACAGATACGCAGTATTTT.